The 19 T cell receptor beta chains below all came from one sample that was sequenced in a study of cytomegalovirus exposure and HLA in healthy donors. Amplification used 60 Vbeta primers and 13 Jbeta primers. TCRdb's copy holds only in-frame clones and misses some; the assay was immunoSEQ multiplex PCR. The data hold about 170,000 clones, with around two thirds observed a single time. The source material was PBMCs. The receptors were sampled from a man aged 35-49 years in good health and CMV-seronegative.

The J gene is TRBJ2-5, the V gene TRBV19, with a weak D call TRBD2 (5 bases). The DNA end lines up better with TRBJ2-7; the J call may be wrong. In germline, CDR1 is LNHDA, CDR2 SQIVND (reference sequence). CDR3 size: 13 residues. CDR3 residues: CASSPGLSGEQYF. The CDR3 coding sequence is TGTGCCAGTAGTCCTGGACTGTCGGGCGAGCAGTACTTC.

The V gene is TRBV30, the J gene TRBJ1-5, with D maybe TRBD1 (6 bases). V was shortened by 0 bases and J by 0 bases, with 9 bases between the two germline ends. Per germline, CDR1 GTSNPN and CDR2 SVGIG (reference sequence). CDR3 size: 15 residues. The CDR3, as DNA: TGTGCCTGGAGTGTACAGGGAATTAGCAATCAGCCCCAGCATTTT. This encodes CAWSVQGISNQPQHF.

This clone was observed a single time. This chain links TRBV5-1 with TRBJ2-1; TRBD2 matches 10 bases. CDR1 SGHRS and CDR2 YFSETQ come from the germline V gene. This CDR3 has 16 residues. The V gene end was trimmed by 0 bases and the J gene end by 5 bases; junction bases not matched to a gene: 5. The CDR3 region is CASSLAGLAGDNEQFF. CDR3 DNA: TGCGCCAGCAGCTTGGCCGGGCTAGCGGGGGACAATGAGCAGTTCTTC.

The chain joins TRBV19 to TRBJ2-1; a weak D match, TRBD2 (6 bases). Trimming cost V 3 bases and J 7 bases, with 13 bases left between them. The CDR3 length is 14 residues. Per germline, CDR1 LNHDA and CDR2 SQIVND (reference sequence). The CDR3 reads CASSIYGSVNEQFF. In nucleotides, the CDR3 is TGTGCCAGTAGTATTTACGGGAGTGTGAATGAGCAGTTCTTC.

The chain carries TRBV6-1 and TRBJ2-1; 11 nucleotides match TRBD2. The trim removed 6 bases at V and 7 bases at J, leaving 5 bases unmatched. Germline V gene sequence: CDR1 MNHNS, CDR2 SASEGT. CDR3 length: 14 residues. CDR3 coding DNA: TGTGCCAGCAGCCCGGGACTAGCGGTGAATGAGCAGTTCTTC. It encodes CASSPGLAVNEQFF.

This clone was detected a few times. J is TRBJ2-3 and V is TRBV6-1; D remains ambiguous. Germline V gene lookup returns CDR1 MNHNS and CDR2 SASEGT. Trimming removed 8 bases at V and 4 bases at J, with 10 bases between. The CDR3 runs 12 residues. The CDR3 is CASLSTSDTQYF. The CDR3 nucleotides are TGTGCCAGCCTATCAACTTCAGATACGCAGTATTTT.

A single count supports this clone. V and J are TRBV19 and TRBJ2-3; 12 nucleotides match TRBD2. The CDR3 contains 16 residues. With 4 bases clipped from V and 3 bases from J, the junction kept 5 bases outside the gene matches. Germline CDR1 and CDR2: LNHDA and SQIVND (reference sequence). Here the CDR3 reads CASSTRTSGITDTQYF. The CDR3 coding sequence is TGTGCCAGTAGTACTCGGACTAGCGGGATAACAGATACGCAGTATTTT.

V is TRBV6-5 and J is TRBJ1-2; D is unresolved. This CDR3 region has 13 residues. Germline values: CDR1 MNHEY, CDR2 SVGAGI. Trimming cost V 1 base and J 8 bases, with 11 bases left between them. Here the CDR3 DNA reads TGTGCCAGCAGTTACTACGGGGAGGGCGGCTACACCTTC. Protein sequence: CASSYYGEGGYTF.

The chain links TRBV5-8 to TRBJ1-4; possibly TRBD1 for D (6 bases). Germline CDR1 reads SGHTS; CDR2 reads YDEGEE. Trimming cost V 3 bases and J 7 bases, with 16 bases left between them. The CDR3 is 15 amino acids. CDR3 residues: CASSSHRAGSEKLFF. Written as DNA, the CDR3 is TGTGCCAGCAGCTCTCACAGGGCTGGAAGTGAAAAACTGTTTTTT.

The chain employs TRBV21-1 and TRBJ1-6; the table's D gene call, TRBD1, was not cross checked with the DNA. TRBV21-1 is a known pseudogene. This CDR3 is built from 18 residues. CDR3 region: CASSKVRGPSSYNSPLHF. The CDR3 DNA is TGTGCCAGCAGCAAAGTTAGGGGCCCGAGCTCCTATAATTCACCCCTCCACTTT.

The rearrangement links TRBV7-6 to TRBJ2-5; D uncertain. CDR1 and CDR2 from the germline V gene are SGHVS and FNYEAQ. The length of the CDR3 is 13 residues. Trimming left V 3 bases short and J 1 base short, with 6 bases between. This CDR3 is CASSFRLQETQYF. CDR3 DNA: TGTGCCAGCAGCTTTAGACTCCAAGAGACCCAGTACTTC.

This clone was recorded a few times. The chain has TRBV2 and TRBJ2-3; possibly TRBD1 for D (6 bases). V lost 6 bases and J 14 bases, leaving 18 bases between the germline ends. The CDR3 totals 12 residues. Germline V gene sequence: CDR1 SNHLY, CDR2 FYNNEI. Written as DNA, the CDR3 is TGTGCCAGCAGGAGGGGGAGCTATGGACCGTATTTT. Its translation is CASRRGSYGPYF.

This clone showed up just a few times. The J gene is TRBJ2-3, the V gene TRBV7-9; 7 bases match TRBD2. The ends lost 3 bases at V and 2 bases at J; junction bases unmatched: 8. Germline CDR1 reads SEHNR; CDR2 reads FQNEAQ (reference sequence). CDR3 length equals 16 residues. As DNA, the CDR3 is TGTGCCAGCAGCTTCGGGCTAGCGGAATACACAGATACGCAGTATTTT. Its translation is CASSFGLAEYTDTQYF.

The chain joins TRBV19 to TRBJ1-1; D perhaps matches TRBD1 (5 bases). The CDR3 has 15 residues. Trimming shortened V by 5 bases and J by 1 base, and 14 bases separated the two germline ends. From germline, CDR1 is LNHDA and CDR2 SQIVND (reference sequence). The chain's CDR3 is CASSFGRQGNTEAFF. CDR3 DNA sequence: TGTGCCAGTAGTTTCGGTAGGCAGGGGAACACTGAAGCTTTCTTT.

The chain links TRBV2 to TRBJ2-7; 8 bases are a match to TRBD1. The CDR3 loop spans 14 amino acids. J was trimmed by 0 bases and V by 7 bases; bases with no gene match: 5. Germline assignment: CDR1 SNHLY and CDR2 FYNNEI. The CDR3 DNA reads TGTGCCAGCATGGCTCAGGGGGCCTCCTACGAGCAGTACTTC. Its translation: CASMAQGASYEQYF.

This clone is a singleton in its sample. The CDR3 loop is CASSLGQGQETQYF. In DNA form, the CDR3 reads TGTGCCAGCAGCTTGGGACAGGGACAAGAGACCCAGTACTTC. V and J are TRBV5-8 and TRBJ2-5; TRBD1 aligns across 7 bases. Germline CDR1 is SGHTS and CDR2 is YDEGEE. There are 14 residues in the CDR3. Germline trimming cut 0 bases from V and 2 bases from J; bases unmatched to any gene: 1. Using reference TRBV5-8 and TRBJ2-5 for the parts outside the CDR3, the full variable domain is EAGVTQSPTHLIKTRGQQATLRCSPISGHTSVYWYQQALGLGLQFLLWYDEGEERNRGNFPPRFSGRQFPNYSSELNVNALELEDSALYLCASSLGQGQETQYFGPGTRLLVL.

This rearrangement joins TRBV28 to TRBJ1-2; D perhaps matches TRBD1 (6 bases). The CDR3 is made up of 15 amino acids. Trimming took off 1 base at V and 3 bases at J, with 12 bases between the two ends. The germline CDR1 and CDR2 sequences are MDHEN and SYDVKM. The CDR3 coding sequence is TGTGCCAGCAGTTTATCCAGGCAGGGGCACTATGGCTACACCTTC. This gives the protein CASSLSRQGHYGYTF.

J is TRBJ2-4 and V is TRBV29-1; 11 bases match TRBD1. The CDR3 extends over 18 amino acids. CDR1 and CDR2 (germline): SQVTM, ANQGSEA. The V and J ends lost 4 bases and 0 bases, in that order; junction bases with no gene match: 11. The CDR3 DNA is TGCAGCGTTGGGTCCGGGACAGGGGGATGGGGAGCCAAAAACATTCAGTACTTC. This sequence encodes CSVGSGTGGWGAKNIQYF.

The CDR3 DNA reads as TGTGCCAGCAGGGTAACAGGGGGGTCTGGAAACACCATATATTTT. The encoded protein is CASRVTGGSGNTIYF. This chain joins TRBV5-6 and TRBJ1-3, with 8 bases lining up with TRBD1. Looked up from germline, CDR1 is SGHDT and CDR2 is YYEEEE. The CDR3 is made up of 15 amino acids. V gave up 5 bases and J gave up 1 base; unmatched junction bases: 5.